The present T cell receptor beta chain was sequenced within a study of T cells after yellow fever vaccination. Germline V lookup: CDR1 MGHRA, CDR2 YSYEKL. The germline V and J ends were trimmed by 1 base and 2 bases, with 6 bases remaining between them. The CDR3 extends over 13 amino acids. This clonotype was recorded a few times. Findings and caveats of the study: Among primary-vaccination clones, most reappeared after the booster, at approximately 96% for CD4 and roughly 90% for CD8.

MiXCR was run by TCRdb on the 5' RACE reads, yielding one entry per CDR3 protein. The table shows approximately 90,000 distinct CDR3 sequences, with 13% occurring only once. This receptor was identified in a man between 18 and 29 years old who received the YFV17D yellow fever vaccine. The material was CD8+ T cells not binding an NS4B(214-222) dextramer, sorted from PBMCs, obtained 21 days after the first yellow fever vaccination. The J gene is TRBJ2-7, the V gene TRBV4-1; possible D gene TRBD2, 6 bases. CDR3 DNA: TGCGCCAGCAGCCAAGCGGGGGCCTACGAGCAGTACTTC. Translation: CASSQAGAYEQYF.